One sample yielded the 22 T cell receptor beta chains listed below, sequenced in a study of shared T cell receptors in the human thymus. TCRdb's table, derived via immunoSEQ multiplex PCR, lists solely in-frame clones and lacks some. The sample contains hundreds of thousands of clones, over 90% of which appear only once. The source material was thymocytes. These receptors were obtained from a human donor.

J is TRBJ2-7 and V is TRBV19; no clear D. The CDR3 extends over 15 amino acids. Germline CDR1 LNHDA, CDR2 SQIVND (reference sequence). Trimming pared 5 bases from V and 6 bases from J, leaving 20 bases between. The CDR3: CASSPLSAKKGEQYF. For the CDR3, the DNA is TGTGCCAGTAGTCCCCTTTCGGCCAAGAAGGGCGAGCAGTACTTC.

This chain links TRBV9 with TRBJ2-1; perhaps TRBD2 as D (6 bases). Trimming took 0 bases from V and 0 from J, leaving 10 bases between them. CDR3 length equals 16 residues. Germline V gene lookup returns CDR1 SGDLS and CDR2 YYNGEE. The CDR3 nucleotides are TGTGCCAGCAGCGTAGAGGGAGGCCGCTCCTACAATGAGCAGTTCTTC. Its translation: CASSVEGGRSYNEQFF.

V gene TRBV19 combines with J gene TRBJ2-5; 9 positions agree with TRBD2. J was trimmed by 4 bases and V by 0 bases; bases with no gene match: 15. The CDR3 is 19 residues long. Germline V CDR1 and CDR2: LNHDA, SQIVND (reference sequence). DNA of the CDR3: TGTGCCAGTAGTATAGACGGGCGGGGACTAGCAACTTTCAGAGAGACCCAGTACTTC. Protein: CASSIDGRGLATFRETQYF.

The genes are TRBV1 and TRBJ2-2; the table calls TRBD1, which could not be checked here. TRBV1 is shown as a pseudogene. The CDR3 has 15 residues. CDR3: CTSSQEQGPNGELFF. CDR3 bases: TGCACCAGCAGCCAAGAACAGGGGCCTAACGGGGAGCTGTTTTTT.

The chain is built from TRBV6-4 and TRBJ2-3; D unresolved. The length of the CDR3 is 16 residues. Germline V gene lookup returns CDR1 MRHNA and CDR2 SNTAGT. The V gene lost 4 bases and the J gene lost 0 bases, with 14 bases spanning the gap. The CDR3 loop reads CASSGRRKPSTDTQYF. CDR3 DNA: TGTGCCAGCAGTGGTCGGCGAAAACCTAGCACAGATACGCAGTATTTT.

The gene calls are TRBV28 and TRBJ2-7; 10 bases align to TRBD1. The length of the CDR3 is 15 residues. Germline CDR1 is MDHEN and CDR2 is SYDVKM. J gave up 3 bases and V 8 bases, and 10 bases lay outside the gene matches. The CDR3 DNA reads TGTGCCAGCGAAGGGACAGGGGCCGCTTACTACGAGCAGTACTTC. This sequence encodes CASEGTGAAYYEQYF.

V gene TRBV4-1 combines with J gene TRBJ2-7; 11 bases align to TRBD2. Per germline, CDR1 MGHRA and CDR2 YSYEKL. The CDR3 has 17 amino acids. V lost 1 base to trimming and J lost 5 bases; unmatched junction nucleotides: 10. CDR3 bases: TGCGCCAGCAGCCAAGTTTTCGGGACTAGCGGATTAAACGAGCAGTACTTC. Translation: CASSQVFGTSGLNEQYF.

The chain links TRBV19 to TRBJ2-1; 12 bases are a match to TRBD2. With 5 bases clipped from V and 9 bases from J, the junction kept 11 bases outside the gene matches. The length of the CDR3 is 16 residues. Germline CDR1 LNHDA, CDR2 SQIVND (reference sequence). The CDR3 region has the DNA TGTGCCAGTAGTCTCCCCCCTAGCGGGAGGGCCACTGAGCAGTTCTTC. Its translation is CASSLPPSGRATEQFF.

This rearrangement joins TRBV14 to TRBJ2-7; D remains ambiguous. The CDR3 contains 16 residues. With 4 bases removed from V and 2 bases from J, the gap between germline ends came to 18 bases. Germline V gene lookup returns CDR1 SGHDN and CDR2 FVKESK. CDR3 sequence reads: CASSPFSRTKTYEQYF. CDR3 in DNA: TGTGCCAGCAGCCCTTTCTCTAGGACGAAGACCTACGAGCAGTACTTC.

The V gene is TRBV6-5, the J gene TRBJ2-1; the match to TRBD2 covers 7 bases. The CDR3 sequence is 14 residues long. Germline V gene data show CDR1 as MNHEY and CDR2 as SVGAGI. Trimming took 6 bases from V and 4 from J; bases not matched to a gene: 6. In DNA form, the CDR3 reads TGTGCCAGCAGGGAAAAGCGGGGATACAATGAGCAGTTCTTC. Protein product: CASREKRGYNEQFF.

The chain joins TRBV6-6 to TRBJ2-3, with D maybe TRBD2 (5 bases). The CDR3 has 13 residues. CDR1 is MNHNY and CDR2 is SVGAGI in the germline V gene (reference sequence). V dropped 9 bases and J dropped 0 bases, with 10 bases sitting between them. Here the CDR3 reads CASSGKSTDTQYF. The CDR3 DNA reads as TGTGCCAGTTCGGGAAAAAGCACAGATACGCAGTATTTT.

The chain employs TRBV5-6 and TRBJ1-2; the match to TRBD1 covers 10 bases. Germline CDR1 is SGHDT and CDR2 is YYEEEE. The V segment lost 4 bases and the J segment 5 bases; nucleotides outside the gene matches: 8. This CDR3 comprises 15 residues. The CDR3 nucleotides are TGTGCCAGCAGCCCCCGACAGGGGGCGAGGTATGGCTACACCTTC. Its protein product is CASSPRQGARYGYTF.

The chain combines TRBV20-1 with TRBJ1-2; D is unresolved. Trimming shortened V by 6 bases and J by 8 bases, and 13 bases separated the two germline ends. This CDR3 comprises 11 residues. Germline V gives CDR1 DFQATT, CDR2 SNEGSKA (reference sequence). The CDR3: CSARWVGGYTF. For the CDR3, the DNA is TGCAGTGCCCGGTGGGTGGGAGGCTACACCTTC.

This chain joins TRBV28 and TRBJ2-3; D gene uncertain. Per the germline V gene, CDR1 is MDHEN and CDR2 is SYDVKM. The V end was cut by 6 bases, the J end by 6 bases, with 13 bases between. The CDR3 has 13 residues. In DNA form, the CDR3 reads TGTGCCAGCAGCCCCCTCGGCCCTGATACGCAGTATTTT. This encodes CASSPLGPDTQYF.

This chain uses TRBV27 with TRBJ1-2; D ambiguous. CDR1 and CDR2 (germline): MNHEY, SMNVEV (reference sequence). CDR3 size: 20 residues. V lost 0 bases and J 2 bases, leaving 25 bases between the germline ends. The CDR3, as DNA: TGTGCCAGCAGTTTATCCACACTCGGCATAAGAAACGATACGAACTATGGCTACACCTTC. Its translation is CASSLSTLGIRNDTNYGYTF.

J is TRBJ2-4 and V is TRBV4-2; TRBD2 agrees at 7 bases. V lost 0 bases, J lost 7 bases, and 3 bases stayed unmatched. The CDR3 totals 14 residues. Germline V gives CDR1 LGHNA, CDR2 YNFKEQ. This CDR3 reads CASSQEGTKNIQYF. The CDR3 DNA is TGTGCCAGCAGCCAAGAGGGGACTAAGAACATTCAGTACTTC.

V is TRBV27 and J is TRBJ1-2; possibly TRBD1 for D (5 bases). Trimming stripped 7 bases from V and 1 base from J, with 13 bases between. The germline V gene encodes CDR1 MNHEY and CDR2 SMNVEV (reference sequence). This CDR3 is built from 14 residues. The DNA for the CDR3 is TGTGCCAGCACCCCCGGGGGTGATAACTATGGCTACACCTTC. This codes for CASTPGGDNYGYTF.

Here the CDR3 reads CASSLNSLRDEQYF. CDR3 coding DNA: TGTGCCAGCAGCTTAAACAGCCTAAGAGACGAGCAGTACTTC. The chain employs TRBV7-9 and TRBJ2-7; no firm D call. There are 14 residues in the CDR3. Looked up from germline, CDR1 is SEHNR and CDR2 is FQNEAQ (reference sequence). V gave up 2 bases and J gave up 5 bases, with 13 bases separating them.

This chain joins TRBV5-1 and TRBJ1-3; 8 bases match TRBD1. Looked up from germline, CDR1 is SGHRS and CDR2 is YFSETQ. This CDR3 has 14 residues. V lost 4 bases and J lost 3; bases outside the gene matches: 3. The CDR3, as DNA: TGCGCCAGCAGCGTACAGGGGGATGGAAACACCATATATTTT. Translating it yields CASSVQGDGNTIYF.

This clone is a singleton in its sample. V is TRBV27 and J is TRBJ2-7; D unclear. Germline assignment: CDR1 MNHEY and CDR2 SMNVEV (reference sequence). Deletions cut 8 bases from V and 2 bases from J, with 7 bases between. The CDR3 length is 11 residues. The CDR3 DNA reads TGTGCCAGCGGGCGTCCCTACGAGCAGTACTTC. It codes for CASGRPYEQYF.

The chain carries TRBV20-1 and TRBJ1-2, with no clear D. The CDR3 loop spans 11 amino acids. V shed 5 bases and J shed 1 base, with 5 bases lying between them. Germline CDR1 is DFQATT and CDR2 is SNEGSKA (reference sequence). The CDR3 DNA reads TGCAGTGCTCCATATAACTATGGCTACACCTTC. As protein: CSAPYNYGYTF.

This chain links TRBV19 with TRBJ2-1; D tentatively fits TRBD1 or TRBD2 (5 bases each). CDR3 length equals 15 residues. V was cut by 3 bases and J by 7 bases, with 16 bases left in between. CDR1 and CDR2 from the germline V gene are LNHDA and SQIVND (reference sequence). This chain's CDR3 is CASSIPGPGANEQFF. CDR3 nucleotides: TGTGCCAGTAGTATTCCCGGCCCCGGGGCAAATGAGCAGTTCTTC.